A selection of T cell receptor beta chains follows, all from one sample in a study of T cell changes during pregnancy in multiple sclerosis. TCRdb keeps only in-frame clones here, not all; method: immunoSEQ multiplex PCR. The repertoire holds about 34,000 clones, 70% to 90% seen once, with around 3.3% in the top ten. The source material was CD8+ T cells from peripheral blood mononuclear cells, sampled in the third trimester of pregnancy. These receptors originate from a female donor with multiple sclerosis, enrolled in a pregnancy study. Each CDR3 is given with its conserved first and last residue. D genes are given only for firm matches. Expanded clones get a size class; other rows say once, few or many, or leave the size out.

j_gene,v_gene,abundance,d_gene,CDR3aa,CDR3nt
TRBJ2-4,TRBV4-2,few,TRBD1,CASRQGVGAKNIQYF,TGTGCCAGCCGACAGGGGGTGGGGGCCAAAAACATTCAGTACTTC
TRBJ2-3,TRBV7-3,-,-,CASSLVGGLTDTQYF,TGTGCCAGCAGCTTAGTCGGGGGACTCACAGATACGCAGTATTTT
TRBJ2-5,TRBV18,once,TRBD2,CASSPPIGGTQETQYF,TGTGCCAGCTCACCACCGATCGGGGGGACCCAAGAGACCCAGTACTTC
TRBJ2-1,TRBV4-1,-,TRBD1,CASSQRTGVGNEQFF,TGCGCCAGCAGCCAACGGACAGGGGTAGGCAATGAGCAGTTCTTC
TRBJ2-5,TRBV6-5,-,TRBD2,CASSSAGGLQETQYF,TGTGCCAGCAGTTCCGCGGGGGGACTCCAAGAGACCCAGTACTTC
TRBJ1-1,TRBV7-9,-,-,CASSPLVQASEAFF,TGTGCCAGCAGCCCCCTGGTGCAGGCATCTGAAGCTTTCTTT
TRBJ1-1,TRBV29-1,few,-,CSVEDLRGTEAFF,TGCAGCGTTGAAGACCTTCGAGGAACTGAAGCTTTCTTT
TRBJ1-1,TRBV2,-,TRBD1,CASTPGQSMNTEAFF,TGTGCCAGCACTCCGGGACAGTCCATGAACACTGAAGCTTTCTTT
TRBJ1-6,TRBV27,few,TRBD1,CASSFGTGGYSPLHF,TGTGCCAGCAGTTTCGGGACAGGGGGTTATTCACCCCTCCACTTT
TRBJ2-1,TRBV27,-,-,CASSLATDGVHEQFF,TGTGCCAGCAGTTTAGCGACGGACGGGGTTCATGAGCAGTTCTTC
TRBJ1-1,TRBV15,-,-,CATSNQPGGPREDTEAFF,TGTGCCACCTCGAATCAACCGGGGGGTCCTCGTGAGGACACTGAAGCTTTCTTT
TRBJ1-5,TRBV9,once,-,CASSVGAAGGDQPQHF,TGTGCCAGCAGCGTAGGTGCGGCGGGGGGTGATCAGCCCCAGCATTTT
TRBJ2-5,TRBV4-3,-,-,CASSQDLRETQYF,TGCGCCAGCAGCCAAGATCTGCGCGAGACCCAGTACTTC
TRBJ2-2,TRBV27,many,TRBD1,CASSSKQGAGTGELFF,TGTGCCAGCAGTTCCAAGCAGGGGGCGGGCACCGGGGAGCTGTTTTTT
TRBJ2-5,TRBV4-2,-,TRBD2,CASSQATGTSGGGGETQYF,TGTGCCAGCAGCCAAGCTACCGGGACTAGCGGGGGGGGAGGTGAGACCCAGTACTTC
TRBJ2-3,TRBV9,once,TRBD2,CASSVGGGLAGTDTQYF,TGTGCCAGCAGCGTAGGAGGGGGACTAGCAGGCACAGATACGCAGTATTTT
TRBJ2-7,TRBV7-2,-,-,CASRQGYEQYF,TGTGCCAGCAGGCAGGGCTACGAGCAGTACTTC
TRBJ2-2,TRBV9,-,-,CASSLRTGELFF,TGTGCCAGCAGTCTTCGTACCGGGGAGCTGTTTTTT
TRBJ1-2,TRBV7-6,-,TRBD1,CASSLVGTGVYGYTF,TGTGCCAGCAGCTTAGTTGGGACAGGCGTCTATGGCTACACCTTC
TRBJ1-6,TRBV19,-,-,CASSTGINNSPLHF,TGTGCCAGTAGTACAGGGATTAATAATTCACCCCTCCACTTT
TRBJ2-7,TRBV14,-,TRBD1,CASSRTGFYEQYF,TGTGCCAGCAGCCGGACAGGGTTCTACGAGCAGTACTTC
TRBJ2-2,TRBV7-9,-,TRBD1,CASRPWTGKNTGELFF,TGTGCCAGCCGCCCGTGGACAGGGAAAAACACCGGGGAGCTGTTTTTT
TRBJ1-1,TRBV9,-,-,CASSPGGSEAFF,TGTGCCAGCAGCCCCGGAGGGAGTGAAGCTTTCTTT
TRBJ1-1,TRBV6-6,-,-,CASSYSGARTEAFF,TGTGCCAGCAGTTACTCGGGGGCGCGGACTGAAGCTTTCTTT
TRBJ1-2,TRBV27,-,-,CASSLEQGSSYGYTF,TGTGCCAGCAGTTTGGAACAGGGCAGTAGCTATGGCTACACCTTC
TRBJ1-1,TRBV7-3,-,TRBD1,CASSQGNRGAEAFF,TGTGCCAGCTCACAGGGGAACCGAGGTGCTGAAGCTTTCTTT
TRBJ2-2,TRBV28,-,TRBD2,CASSLMGLAGGHTGELFF,TGTGCCAGCAGTTTAATGGGACTAGCGGGGGGACACACCGGGGAGCTGTTTTTT
TRBJ2-6,TRBV4-3,-,-,CASSPNRVSGANVLTF,TGCGCCAGCAGCCCAAACAGGGTCTCTGGGGCCAACGTCCTGACTTTC
TRBJ1-1,TRBV7-6,-,-,CASSSQGPLNTEAFF,TGTGCCAGCAGCTCACAGGGTCCCCTGAACACTGAAGCTTTCTTT
TRBJ2-1,TRBV6-4,few,TRBD2,CASSLGSGDYNEQFF,TGTGCCAGCAGTCTCGGTAGCGGGGACTACAATGAGCAGTTCTTC
TRBJ2-2,TRBV6-5,-,-,CASSAGLGKGGELFF,TGTGCCAGCAGTGCGGGACTCGGGAAAGGCGGGGAGCTGTTTTTT
TRBJ2-2,TRBV30,-,-,CAWSPTGQNTGELFF,TGTGCCTGGAGTCCTACGGGACAGAACACCGGGGAGCTGTTTTTT
TRBJ1-1,TRBV19,-,TRBD1,CASSEDRGQTEAFF,TGTGCCAGTAGTGAGGACAGGGGGCAAACTGAAGCTTTCTTT
TRBJ2-2,TRBV4-3,-,-,CASSQVWAYGADTGELFF,TGCGCCAGCAGCCAAGTATGGGCCTACGGCGCAGACACCGGGGAGCTGTTTTTT
TRBJ2-7,TRBV11-1,-,-,CASSPGAGSTYEQYF,TGTGCCAGCAGCCCTGGGGCGGGATCCACCTACGAGCAGTACTTC
TRBJ2-1,TRBV4-1,-,TRBD2,CASSHPGTINEQFF,TGCGCCAGCAGCCACCCCGGGACTATCAATGAGCAGTTCTTC